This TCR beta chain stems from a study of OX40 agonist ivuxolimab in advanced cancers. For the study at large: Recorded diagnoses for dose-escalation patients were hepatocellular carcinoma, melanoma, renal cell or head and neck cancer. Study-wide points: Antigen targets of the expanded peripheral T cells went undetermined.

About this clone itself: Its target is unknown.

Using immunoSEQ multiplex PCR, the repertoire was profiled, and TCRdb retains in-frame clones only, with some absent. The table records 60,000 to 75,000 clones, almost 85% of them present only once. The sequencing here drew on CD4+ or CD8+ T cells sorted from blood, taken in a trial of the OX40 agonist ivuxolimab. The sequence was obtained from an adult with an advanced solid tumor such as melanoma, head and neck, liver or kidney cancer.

CDR3 nucleotide sequence: TGTGCCAGCAGCCTATGGACAGACTACAATGAGCAGTTCTTC. Its translation is CASSLWTDYNEQFF. The J gene is TRBJ2-1, the V gene TRBV7-2; D is perhaps TRBD1 (6 bases). CDR1 SGHTA and CDR2 FQGNSA come from the germline V gene. The germline V and J ends were trimmed by 5 bases and 3 bases, with 11 bases remaining between them. CDR3 size: 14 residues. Supplemented by reference TRBV7-2 and TRBJ2-1, the full variable domain reads GAGVSQSPSNKVTEKGKDVELRCDPISGHTALYWYRQSLGQGLEFLIYFQGNSAPDKSGLPSDRFSAERTGGSVSTLTIQRTQQEDSAVYLCASSLWTDYNEQFFGPGTRLTVL.